These T cell receptor beta chains were read from a single sample in a study of beta chain features in type 1 diabetes. Sequencing used immunoSEQ multiplex PCR; TCRdb keeps in-frame clones, though not all of them. The sample has about 280,000 clones, about 15% seen once. Sequencing used naive CD4+ T cells from blood. Receptors originate from a young man with type 1 diabetes. Both conserved end residues are part of each CDR3. D genes are given only for firm matches. Clone size is shown for a subset of rows, as once, few, many or a class of expanded clone.

d_call	j_call	v_call	clone_size	cdr3_nt	cdr3_aa
TRBD1	TRBJ1-6	TRBV30	few	TGTGCCTGGAGTGCCGGACAGGCCGCCACTATCCACTTT	CAWSAGQAATIHF
TRBD1	TRBJ1-2	TRBV30	-	TGTGCCTGGACGGGACAGGGGGCTATTCAGGGCTACACCTTC	CAWTGQGAIQGYTF
-	TRBJ1-2	TRBV7-6	few	TGTGCCAGCAGCTACGTGGAGCACTATGGCTACACCTTC	CASSYVEHYGYTF
TRBD1	TRBJ1-1	TRBV7-8	few	TGTGCCAGCATGTTTACAGGGGGCACTGAAGCTTTCTTT	CASMFTGGTEAFF
-	TRBJ1-2	TRBV23-1	few	TGCGCCAGCAGTCCACTTGTCTATGGCTACACCTTC	CASSPLVYGYTF
-	TRBJ1-2	TRBV19	-	TGTGCCAGTAACCTTGACAGCAACTATGGCTACACCTTC	CASNLDSNYGYTF
TRBD2	TRBJ2-3	TRBV7-9	-	TGTGCCAGCAGCTTTAGCGGGAAGGCAGATACGCAGTATTTT	CASSFSGKADTQYF
-	TRBJ1-1	TRBV27	-	TGTGCCAGCAGTTTACAGGGGTTAACTGAAGCTTTCTTT	CASSLQGLTEAFF
-	TRBJ2-4	TRBV6-5	few	TGTGCCAGCAGTTACCAAGGACAGTTGGGGGACATTCAGTACTTC	CASSYQGQLGDIQYF
-	TRBJ2-7	TRBV7-9	-	TGTGCCAGCAGCGGGAGGCAGGGCATCCCATTCTACGAGCAGTACTTC	CASSGRQGIPFYEQYF
TRBD2	TRBJ2-2	TRBV7-2	few	TGTGCCAGCAGCTTGCTAGCGGGGGGGCAGCTGAACACCGGGGAGCTGTTTTTT	CASSLLAGGQLNTGELFF
-	TRBJ2-2	TRBV5-1	-	TGCGCCAGCAGCTCCACAGGTTCCACCGGGGAGCTGTTTTTT	CASSSTGSTGELFF
-	TRBJ2-1	TRBV7-9	few	TGTGCCAGCAGCTCCCGCAATGAGCAGTTCTTC	CASSSRNEQFF
TRBD2	TRBJ2-1	TRBV5-1	-	TGCGCCAGCAGCGTAGCTAGCGGGAGGGGCAATGAGCAGTTCTTC	CASSVASGRGNEQFF
-	TRBJ2-3	TRBV11-2	-	TGTGCCAGCAGCAGAGACAGGTACACAGATACGCAGTATTTT	CASSRDRYTDTQYF
TRBD2	TRBJ2-1	TRBV7-2	-	TGTGCCAGCAGCCTACTAGCGGGAGGTCACTACAATGAGCAGTTCTTC	CASSLLAGGHYNEQFF
-	TRBJ2-5	TRBV29-1	-	TGCAGCGTTGGGGGCCCTCAAGAGACCCAGTACTTC	CSVGGPQETQYF
-	TRBJ2-4	TRBV30	few	TGTGCCCGGGGACAAAGACAGCGAAACATTCAGTACTTC	CARGQRQRNIQYF
-	TRBJ1-1	TRBV19	-	TGTGCCAGTAGTACGGCGGGGATCACTGAAGCTTTCTTT	CASSTAGITEAFF
TRBD1	TRBJ2-7	TRBV6-6	-	TGTGCCAGCAGTGATCGCAGGGGGCCGTACGAGCAGTACTTC	CASSDRRGPYEQYF
-	TRBJ2-5	TRBV28	few	TGTGCCAGCAGTTTGCGGGAGACCCAGTACTTC	CASSLRETQYF
-	TRBJ2-5	TRBV18	-	TGTGCCAGCTCACCCGGCCAAGGGGGTGGACAGTACTTC	CASSPGQGGGQYF
-	TRBJ2-5	TRBV7-9	-	TGTGCCAGCAGCTACAGACAGGCGGGTACCCAGTACTTC	CASSYRQAGTQYF
-	TRBJ2-1	TRBV11-2	few	TGTGCCAGCAGCTTAGTTACCGACAGCAATGAGCAGTTCTTC	CASSLVTDSNEQFF
TRBD1	TRBJ1-2	TRBV29-1	-	TGCAGCGTTAGGGACAGGGACTATGGCTACACCTTC	CSVRDRDYGYTF
-	TRBJ2-3	TRBV27	few	TGTGCCAGCAGTTTTGGACAGATTCCCACAGATACGCAGTATTTT	CASSFGQIPTDTQYF
TRBD1	TRBJ1-5	TRBV19	few	TGTGCCAGTAGTATAGAGGAGACAGGGAATCAGCCCCAGCATTTT	CASSIEETGNQPQHF
-	TRBJ1-6	TRBV30	few	TGTGCCTGGAGTGTAGGGGTCCCCAATTCACCCCTCCACTTT	CAWSVGVPNSPLHF
-	TRBJ1-4	TRBV4-2	few	TGTGCCAGCAGCCAAGATCGGGGGGCAGCTAATGAAAAACTGTTTTTT	CASSQDRGAANEKLFF
-	TRBJ2-2	TRBV11-3	-	TGTGCCAGCAGCTTAGGGTTTGAGGCCGGGGAGCTGTTTTTT	CASSLGFEAGELFF
TRBD1	TRBJ2-2	TRBV2	-	TGTGCCAGCAGTCCTCAGGGGGTGGTCGGGGAGCTGTTTTTT	CASSPQGVVGELFF
-	TRBJ1-2	TRBV29-1	few	TGCAGCGTTGCCCAGGGCAGGGTGGAAACCTTC	CSVAQGRVETF
TRBD2	TRBJ2-3	TRBV4-3	-	TGCGCCAGCAGCCAAGAAGGGAGGGGTCGTGGAGATACGCAGTATTTT	CASSQEGRGRGDTQYF
-	TRBJ1-1	TRBV2	-	TGTGCCAGTTCCAGTAGGACAGCCGAAGAAGCTTTCTTT	CASSSRTAEEAFF
TRBD2	TRBJ2-5	TRBV7-2	few	TGTGCCAGCAGCTTAGCTCTAGCGGGGGGCCAAGAGACCCAGTACTTC	CASSLALAGGQETQYF
TRBD2	TRBJ2-5	TRBV29-1	-	TGCAGCGTTAGACTAGCGGGGCAAGAGACCCAGTACTTC	CSVRLAGQETQYF
-	TRBJ2-3	TRBV10-1	-	TGCGCCAGCAGTGAAACAGGCACAGATACGCAGTATTTT	CASSETGTDTQYF
TRBD2	TRBJ2-1	TRBV5-4	few	TGTGCCAGCAGCTCGTGGACTAGCGGGAGAGGCGGGCAGTTCTTC	CASSSWTSGRGGQFF
-	TRBJ2-3	TRBV5-1	-	TGCGCCAGCAGGTCCGGAGGGGCAGATACGCAGTATTTT	CASRSGGADTQYF
-	TRBJ2-3	TRBV2	few	TGTGCCAGCGCTACCCCAGGCGATACGCAGTATTTT	CASATPGDTQYF
-	TRBJ1-3	TRBV29-1	few	TGCAGCGTTGAACTGTCTGGAAACACCATATATTTT	CSVELSGNTIYF
-	TRBJ1-4	TRBV6-6	few	TGTGCCAGCAGTTCGTTTCAGGGATCGGGTGAAAAACTGTTTTTT	CASSSFQGSGEKLFF